This paragraph reports one T cell receptor (beta chain). The antigen remains undetermined. This entry comes from a study of T cell responses to AZD1222 COVID-19 vaccine. Overall study: The analysis combined second doses at about 4 or about 12 weeks. Study conclusions and caveats: The study found vaccine-associated CD4 TCRs spanning spike, dominant at 160-218 and 743-854.

Here immunoSEQ multiplex PCR was the method, and the copy in TCRdb shows in-frame clones only, minus some. Among around 160,000 clones listed, about 93% were seen once. The receptor was derived from an adult in good health. Source: peripheral blood, taken on day 0 of AZD1222 vaccination.

The CDR3 nucleotides read TGTGCCAGCAGCCGGGGGGGGACAGGGACCTACGAGCAGTACTTC. This sequence encodes CASSRGGTGTYEQYF. The genes are TRBV7-6 and TRBJ2-7, with D possibly matching TRBD1 (9 bases). The CDR3 spans 15 residues. Germline CDR1 and CDR2: SGHVS and FNYEAQ. Deletions cut 5 bases from V and 2 bases from J, with 16 bases between.